These 32 T cell receptor beta chains were all obtained from the same sample, sequenced in a study of post-analysis software for immune sequencing data. The study's findings and limits: TRBV5-6, TRBV5-1 and TRBV20-1 belonged to a set of about five TRBV segments that were more frequent in patients than controls.

Unique molecular identifiers had been added to the TCR beta cDNA libraries. TCRdb itself ran the PCR reads through MiXCR, one entry per CDR3 protein. The sample lists approximately 730,000 distinct CDR3 sequences; 25% to 30% were seen once. For these TCRs, the target antigens are not known. Material for sequencing was blood. Receptors originate from a girl aged 10-17 years with multiple sclerosis.

This clonotype was observed a handful of times. The rearrangement links TRBV4-3 to TRBJ1-4; 8 bases map to TRBD1. The CDR3 runs to 14 residues. The V and J ends lost 2 bases and 7 bases, in that order; junction bases with no gene match: 3. Germline V lookup: CDR1 LGHNA, CDR2 YSLEER. CDR3 coding DNA: TGCGCCAGCAGCCAAAACAGGGGGGGTGAAAAACTGTTTTTT. Translation: CASSQNRGGEKLFF.

This clonotype appeared a few times. Here the CDR3 reads CASSLDNLETQYF. CDR3 in DNA: TGTGCCAGCAGCTTAGATAATCTAGAGACCCAGTACTTC. This chain uses TRBV11-2 with TRBJ2-5; D call uncertain. Trimming left V 0 bases short and J 4 bases short, with 6 bases between. Germline V gene sequence: CDR1 SGHAT, CDR2 FQNNGV. The CDR3 extends over 13 amino acids.

This clonotype was observed at least ten times. This sequence joins TRBV20-1 and TRBJ2-3; the match to TRBD2 covers 11 bases. In germline, CDR1 is DFQATT, CDR2 SNEGSKA (reference sequence). V lost 5 bases, J lost 3 bases, and 7 bases stayed unmatched. CDR3 size: 15 residues. CDR3 bases: TGCAGTGCTCAACCTAGCGGGAGGTTGACAGATACGCAGTATTTT. It is translated as CSAQPSGRLTDTQYF.

This sequence joins TRBV28 and TRBJ2-1; D not resolved. V dropped 5 bases and J dropped 6 bases, with 5 bases sitting between them. CDR1 and CDR2 (germline): MDHEN, SYDVKM. The CDR3 is made up of 11 amino acids. CDR3 in amino acids: CASSMANEQFF. The CDR3 DNA reads as TGTGCCAGCAGTATGGCCAATGAGCAGTTCTTC.

This clonotype was recorded many times. V usage is TRBV10-3 and J usage is TRBJ1-1; 8 bases are a match to TRBD1. The CDR3 runs 13 residues. The V segment lost 6 bases and the J segment 1 base; nucleotides outside the gene matches: 1. The germline CDR1 and CDR2 sequences are ENHRY and SYGVKD. The CDR3 loop is CAIRGQENTEAFF. In DNA form, the CDR3 reads TGTGCCATCAGGGGACAGGAGAACACTGAAGCTTTCTTT.

This clonotype was found a few times. The J gene is TRBJ1-2, the V gene TRBV7-2; 7 bases are a match to TRBD1. This CDR3 has 15 residues. V lost 6 bases and J lost 5; bases outside the gene matches: 12. In germline, CDR1 is SGHTA, CDR2 FQGNSA. CDR3 nucleotides: TGTGCCAGCAGACCGGGACAGAGTCGGGGGTATGGCTACACCTTC. This encodes CASRPGQSRGYGYTF.

This clonotype was observed many times. The rearrangement links TRBV7-2 to TRBJ2-7; 9 bases map to TRBD2. Unmatched junction bases numbered 9, after V lost 1 base and J lost 2 bases. From germline, CDR1 is SGHTA and CDR2 FQGNSA. There are 17 residues in the CDR3. In DNA, the CDR3 is TGTGCCAGCAGCTTAGTTGAATCGGGGACTAGCACCTACGAGCAGTACTTC. It codes for CASSLVESGTSTYEQYF.

This clonotype was counted at least ten times. The chain recombines TRBV24-1 with TRBJ2-1, with 7 positions matching TRBD1. V lost 4 bases, J lost 9 bases, and 11 bases stayed unmatched. Looked up from germline, CDR1 is KGHDR and CDR2 is SFDVKD. There are 15 residues in the CDR3. The CDR3 sequence is CATSERQGYLIEQFF. CDR3 coding DNA: TGTGCCACCAGTGAAAGACAGGGTTACCTCATTGAGCAGTTCTTC.

The chain employs TRBV5-6 and TRBJ2-4; a weak D match, TRBD1 (6 bases). The CDR3 covers 14 residues. Germline V gene sequence: CDR1 SGHDT, CDR2 YYEEEE. Between the trimmed V and J ends, which lost 0 bases and 6 bases, there was a span of 10 bases. For the CDR3, the DNA is TGTGCCAGCAGCTTGGGAACAGGGCGAAACATTCAGTACTTC. Amino acid sequence: CASSLGTGRNIQYF.

This clonotype was counted at least ten times. This chain uses TRBV7-2 with TRBJ2-6; D possibly corresponds to TRBD1 (5 bases). In germline, CDR1 is SGHTA, CDR2 FQGNSA. The CDR3 runs to 14 residues. Trimming removed 6 bases at V and 0 bases at J, with 6 bases between. The CDR3 region is CASRQVSGANVLTF. Here the CDR3 DNA reads TGTGCCAGCAGACAGGTCTCTGGGGCCAACGTCCTGACTTTC.

The V gene is TRBV3-1, the J gene TRBJ1-1; 7 positions agree with TRBD1. V dropped 7 bases and J dropped 0; count of bases not matched to a gene: 2. This CDR3 comprises 13 residues. Germline CDR1 is LGHDT and CDR2 is YNNKEL (reference sequence). The CDR3 coding sequence is TGTGCCAGCAAGGGACAGTTGAACACTGAAGCTTTCTTT. Translation: CASKGQLNTEAFF. The full variable domain, rest sourced from reference TRBV3-1 and TRBJ1-1, is DTAVSQTPKYLVTQMGNDKSIKCEQNLGHDTMYWYKQDSKKFLKIMFSYNNKELIINETVPNRFSPKSPDKAHLNLHINSLELGDSAVYFCASKGQLNTEAFFGQGTRLTVV.

This clonotype was counted a few times. The chain recombines TRBV9 with TRBJ1-5; no firm D call. Germline assignment: CDR1 SGDLS and CDR2 YYNGEE. CDR3 length: 14 amino acids. V lost 3 bases, J lost 1 base, and 8 bases lay in between. The CDR3 DNA sequence: TGTGCCAGCAGCGCTGGGAACAGCAATCAGCCCCAGCATTTT. It encodes CASSAGNSNQPQHF.

This clonotype was detected only a few times. The V call is TRBV20-1, the J call TRBJ1-5; D ambiguous. The germline V gene encodes CDR1 DFQATT and CDR2 SNEGSKA (reference sequence). The ends were cut back, 5 bases at V and 0 bases at J, with 14 bases in the middle. The CDR3 runs 15 residues. Here the CDR3 reads CSAHVGYDSNQPQHF. The CDR3, as DNA: TGCAGTGCTCACGTGGGATATGATAGCAATCAGCCCCAGCATTTT.

In this sample, this clonotype turned up a few times. V gene TRBV20-1 combines with J gene TRBJ2-5; D possibly uses TRBD1 or TRBD2 (7 bases each). V was clipped by 6 bases and J by 7 bases, with 18 bases between them. The CDR3 runs 13 residues. Germline V gives CDR1 DFQATT, CDR2 SNEGSKA (reference sequence). The CDR3 loop is CSAGGRGGRTQYF. The CDR3 region has the DNA TGCAGTGCGGGTGGCAGGGGGGGACGGACCCAGTACTTC.

As for this clonotype: A read error may account for a junction end that differs from germline. CDR3 nucleotide sequence: TGTGCCAACAGCCCCCCCTTTTACTATGGCTACACCTTC. It translates to CANSPPFYYGYTF. This rearrangement joins TRBV7-2 to TRBJ1-2, with D unclear. Germline V gene sequence: CDR1 SGHTA, CDR2 FQGNSA. This CDR3 comprises 13 residues.

The rearrangement uses TRBV20-1 and TRBJ2-1, with TRBD2 matching over 13 bases. Trimming took 1 base from V and 9 from J; bases not matched to a gene: 21. The CDR3 is 20 amino acids. Germline V gene data show CDR1 as DFQATT and CDR2 as SNEGSKA (reference sequence). Written as DNA, the CDR3 is TGCAGTGCTAGAGCCACGATCCGGACTAGCGGGGGCCGGCGAGGGGGTGAGCAGTTCTTC. It codes for CSARATIRTSGGRRGGEQFF.

The gene calls are TRBV4-3 and TRBJ2-1, with D tentatively TRBD1 (6 bases). Deletions cut 0 bases from V and 4 bases from J, with 10 bases between. CDR3 length: 15 residues. Germline V CDR1 and CDR2: LGHNA, YSLEER. The CDR3 is CASSQEWDTYNEQFF. CDR3 nucleotide sequence: TGCGCCAGCAGCCAAGAATGGGACACTTACAATGAGCAGTTCTTC.

For the CDR3, the DNA is TGTGCCAGCAGCCCTCGGGACTATAGCACAGATACGCAGTATTTT. Its translation: CASSPRDYSTDTQYF. The rearrangement links TRBV3-1 to TRBJ2-3, with 7 bases matching TRBD2. The germline CDR1 and CDR2 sequences are LGHDT and YNNKEL (reference sequence). This CDR3 comprises 15 residues. J gave up 0 bases and V 4 bases, and 4 bases lay outside the gene matches.

The V and J genes are TRBV20-1 and TRBJ2-6; 9 nucleotides match TRBD1. CDR3 length: 16 residues. With V trimmed by 3 bases and J by 4 bases, 7 bases remained unmatched. Germline CDR1 reads DFQATT; CDR2 reads SNEGSKA (reference sequence). The CDR3 here is CSASVQGARGANVLTF. In nucleotides, the CDR3 is TGCAGTGCTAGCGTACAGGGGGCTCGCGGGGCCAACGTCCTGACTTTC.

This CDR3 is CASSQVAQETQYF. CDR3 in DNA: TGTGCCAGCTCCCAGGTTGCACAAGAGACCCAGTACTTC. The V and J genes are TRBV5-8 and TRBJ2-5; no clear D. The CDR3 has 13 residues. Deletions cut 7 bases from V and 2 bases from J, with 12 bases between. Germline CDR1 is SGHTS and CDR2 is YDEGEE.

In its sample, this clonotype was seen many times. CDR3 sequence (DNA): TGTGCCAGCAGGCCCTCTGGGGCCAACGTCCTGACTTTC. It yields the protein CASRPSGANVLTF. The chain employs TRBV6-5 and TRBJ2-6; D is uncertain. V dropped 6 bases and J dropped 0 bases, with 3 bases sitting between them. The CDR3 runs to 13 residues. Germline values: CDR1 MNHEY, CDR2 SVGAGI.

This clonotype was seen only a few times. The J gene is TRBJ2-7, the V gene TRBV10-3; perhaps TRBD2 as D (6 bases). Germline V gene data show CDR1 as ENHRY and CDR2 as SYGVKD. The CDR3 is 12 amino acids. V lost 4 bases to trimming and J lost 6 bases, with 10 bases between them. The CDR3 DNA follows: TGTGCCATCAGTGGTCAGGGAGGCGAGCAGTACTTC. It yields the protein CAISGQGGEQYF.

This chain uses TRBV29-1 with TRBJ1-5; D gene unclear. The V gene's germline CDR1 is SQVTM and CDR2 ANQGSEA. V shed 4 bases and J shed 4 bases, with 8 bases lying between them. CDR3 size: 12 residues. CDR3: CSVVSGNQPQHF. The CDR3 nucleotides are TGCAGCGTTGTCAGTGGTAATCAGCCCCAGCATTTT.

This clonotype was observed a single time. J is TRBJ1-2 and V is TRBV7-2; D perhaps matches TRBD1 (5 bases). This CDR3 has 14 amino acids. The V end lost 5 bases, the J end lost 6 bases, and 16 bases lay between the germline ends. Germline lookup yields CDR1 SGHTA and CDR2 FQGNSA. CDR3 loop: CASSPAGGRNGYTF. CDR3 bases: TGTGCCAGCAGCCCCGCGGGGGGACGGAATGGCTACACCTTC.

The CDR3 DNA reads as TGTGCCAGCAGTTTAGCGAAGCCACAGGGATCATGGGGAAACACTGAAGCTTTCTTT. Translation gives CASSLAKPQGSWGNTEAFF. J is TRBJ1-1 and V is TRBV12-3 or TRBV12-4, with TRBD1 as a possible D gene (6 bases). Trimming cost V 0 bases and J 2 bases, with 22 bases left between them. The CDR3 spans 19 residues.

Notes on this clonotype: At one end, the junction sequence differs from germline, possibly due to a read error. The rearrangement links TRBV11-1 to TRBJ2-3, with D perhaps TRBD1 or TRBD2 (5 bases each). CDR1 and CDR2 from the germline V gene are SGHAT and FQDESV (reference sequence). This CDR3 region has 16 residues. The CDR3 sequence: CVSSLLGPGVADTQYF. For the CDR3, the DNA is TGTGTCAGCAGCTTATTGGGGCCCGGGGTCGCAGATACGCAGTATTTT.

This clonotype was found many times. This chain connects TRBV29-1 to TRBJ2-1; TRBD2 matches 8 bases. The CDR3 is 15 amino acids. V gave up 7 bases and J gave up 4 bases; unmatched junction bases: 12. The V gene's germline CDR1 is SQVTM and CDR2 ANQGSEA. In nucleotides, the CDR3 is TGCAGCGCACGTAAAGCGGGAGAACGGTACAATGAGCAGTTCTTC. Translating gives CSARKAGERYNEQFF.

The chain uses TRBV12-3 or TRBV12-4 and TRBJ2-5; 8 bases are a match to TRBD1. The V segment lost 5 bases and the J segment 5 bases; nucleotides outside the gene matches: 4. The CDR3 has 13 amino acids. Here the CDR3 reads CASSPGGLETQYF. DNA for the CDR3: TGTGCCAGCAGTCCAGGGGGCTTGGAGACCCAGTACTTC.

This clonotype was found a few times. The chain is built from TRBV20-1 and TRBJ1-5; the D gene is possibly TRBD1 (6 bases). Trimming removed 5 bases at V and 7 bases at J, with 12 bases between. This CDR3 has 12 amino acids. Germline lookup yields CDR1 DFQATT and CDR2 SNEGSKA (reference sequence). CDR3 in DNA: TGCAGTGCTTCCGACAGGTTCCAGCCCCAGCATTTT. This translates into CSASDRFQPQHF.

The CDR3 region is CATTTGGNSYEQYF. The CDR3 DNA sequence: TGTGCCACCACAACTGGGGGAAACTCCTACGAGCAGTACTTC. The chain recombines TRBV15 with TRBJ2-7; D tentatively fits TRBD1 or TRBD2 (5 bases each). From germline, CDR1 is LNHNV and CDR2 YYDKDF (reference sequence). CDR3 length: 14 residues. V was shortened by 7 bases and J by 0 bases, with 13 bases between the two germline ends. The full variable domain, with the rest looked up from reference TRBV15 and TRBJ2-7, is DAMVIQNPRYQVTQFGKPVTLSCSQTLNHNVMYWYQQKSSQAPKLLFHYYDKDFNNEADTPDNFQSRRPNTSFCFLDIRSPGLGDTAMYLCATTTGGNSYEQYFGPGTRLTVT.

The chain has TRBV20-1 and TRBJ2-3; 9 bases line up with TRBD1. Germline trimming cut 0 bases from V and 1 base from J; bases unmatched to any gene: 2. This CDR3 contains 15 residues. Germline V CDR1 and CDR2: DFQATT, SNEGSKA (reference sequence). This CDR3 is CSARDRDRGTDTQYF. In DNA form, the CDR3 reads TGCAGTGCTAGAGATAGGGACAGGGGCACAGATACGCAGTATTTT.

The chain's CDR3 is CATSRAGSNQPQHF. The CDR3 region has the DNA TGTGCCACCAGCAGAGCGGGGTCCAATCAGCCCCAGCATTTT. The chain is built from TRBV15 and TRBJ1-5; D remains unclear. Germline lookup yields CDR1 LNHNV and CDR2 YYDKDF (reference sequence). The V end lost 1 base, the J end lost 3 bases, and 7 bases lay between the germline ends. The CDR3 extends over 14 amino acids.